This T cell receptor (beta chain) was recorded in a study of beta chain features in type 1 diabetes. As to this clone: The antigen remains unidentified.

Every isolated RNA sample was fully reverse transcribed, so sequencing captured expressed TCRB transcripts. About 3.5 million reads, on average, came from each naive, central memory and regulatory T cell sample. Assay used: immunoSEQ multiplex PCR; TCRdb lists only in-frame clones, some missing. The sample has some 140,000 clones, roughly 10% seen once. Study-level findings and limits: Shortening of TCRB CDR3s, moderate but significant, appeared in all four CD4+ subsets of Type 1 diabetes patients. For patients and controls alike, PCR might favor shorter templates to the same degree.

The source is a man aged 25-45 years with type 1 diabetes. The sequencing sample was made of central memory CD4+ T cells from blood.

The CDR3 loop reads CASSRFGQGKDGYTF. The CDR3 nucleotides are TGTGCCAGCAGCCGCTTCGGACAGGGGAAGGATGGCTACACCTTC. The rearrangement uses TRBV11-2 and TRBJ1-2, with TRBD1 matching over 9 bases. This CDR3 comprises 15 residues. V shed 5 bases, J shed 6 bases, and the junction held 10 bases outside the gene matches. The V gene's germline CDR1 is SGHAT and CDR2 FQNNGV.